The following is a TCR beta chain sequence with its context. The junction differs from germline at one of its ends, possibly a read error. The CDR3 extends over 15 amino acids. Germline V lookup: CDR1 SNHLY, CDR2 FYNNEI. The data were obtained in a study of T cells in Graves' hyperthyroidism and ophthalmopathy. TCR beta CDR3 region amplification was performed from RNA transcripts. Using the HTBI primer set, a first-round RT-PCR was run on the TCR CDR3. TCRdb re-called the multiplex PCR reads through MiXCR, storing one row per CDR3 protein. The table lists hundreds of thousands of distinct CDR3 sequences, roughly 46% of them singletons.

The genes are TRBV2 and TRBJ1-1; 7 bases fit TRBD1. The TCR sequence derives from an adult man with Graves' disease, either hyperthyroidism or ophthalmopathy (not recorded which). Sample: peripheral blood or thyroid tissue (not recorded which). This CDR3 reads CASSMTGPVNTEVFF. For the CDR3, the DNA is TGTGCCAGCAGTATGACAGGGCCCGTGAACACTGAAGTTTTCTTT.